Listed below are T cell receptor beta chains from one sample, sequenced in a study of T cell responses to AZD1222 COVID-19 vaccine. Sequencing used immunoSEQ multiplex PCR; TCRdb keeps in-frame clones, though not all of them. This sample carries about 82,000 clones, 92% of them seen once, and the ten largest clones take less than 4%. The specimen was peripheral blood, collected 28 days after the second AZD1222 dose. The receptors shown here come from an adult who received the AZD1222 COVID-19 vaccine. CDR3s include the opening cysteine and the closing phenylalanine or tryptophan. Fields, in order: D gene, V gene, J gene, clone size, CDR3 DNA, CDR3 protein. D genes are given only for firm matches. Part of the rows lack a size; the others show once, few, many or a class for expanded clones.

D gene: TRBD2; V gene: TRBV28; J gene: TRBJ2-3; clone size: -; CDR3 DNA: TGTGCCAGCAGTCCGGCGGGGGTACCAGATACGCAGTATTTT; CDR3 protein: CASSPAGVPDTQYF
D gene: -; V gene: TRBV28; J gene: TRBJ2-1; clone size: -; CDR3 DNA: TGTGCCAGCAGCCGGGACAGCACCCGGGGGGAGCAGTTCTTC; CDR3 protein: CASSRDSTRGEQFF
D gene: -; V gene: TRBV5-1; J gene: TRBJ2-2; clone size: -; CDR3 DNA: TGCGCCAGCAGCTTTAATCCCCCCGACCGGACCGGGGAGCTGTTTTTT; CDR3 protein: CASSFNPPDRTGELFF
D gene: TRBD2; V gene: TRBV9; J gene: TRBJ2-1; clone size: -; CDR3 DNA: TGTGCCAGCAGCCTAGAGGGAGCGGGGGGTAGTAATGAGCAGTTCTTC; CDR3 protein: CASSLEGAGGSNEQFF
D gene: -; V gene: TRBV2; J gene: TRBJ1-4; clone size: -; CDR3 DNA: TGTGCCAGCAGTGAAGGACTTGGGGTTGTGGAAAAACTGTTTTTT; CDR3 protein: CASSEGLGVVEKLFF
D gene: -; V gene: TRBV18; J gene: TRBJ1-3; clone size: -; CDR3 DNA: TGTGCCAGCTCATCAGGACCGGCCTCTGGAAACACCATATATTTT; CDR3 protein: CASSSGPASGNTIYF
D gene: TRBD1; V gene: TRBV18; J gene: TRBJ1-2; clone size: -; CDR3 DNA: TGTGCCAGCTCACCACGACAGGGCTATGGCTACACCTTC; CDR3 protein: CASSPRQGYGYTF
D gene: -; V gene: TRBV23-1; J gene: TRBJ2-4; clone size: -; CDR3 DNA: TGCGCCAGCAGTCAACCCCTTGTCCGGGGGATTCTAGCCAAAAACATTCAGTACTTC; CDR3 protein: CASSQPLVRGILAKNIQYF
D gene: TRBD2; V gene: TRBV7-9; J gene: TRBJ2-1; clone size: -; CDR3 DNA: TGTGCCAGCAGCTCTAGGACTAGCGGGGCCTACAATGAGCAGTTCTTC; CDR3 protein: CASSSRTSGAYNEQFF
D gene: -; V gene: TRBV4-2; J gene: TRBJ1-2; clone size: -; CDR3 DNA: TGTGCCAGCAGCCAAGACAGGGCGGGGGGCTACACCTTC; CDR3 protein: CASSQDRAGGYTF
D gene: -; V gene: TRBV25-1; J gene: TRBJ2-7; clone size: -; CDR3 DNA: TGTGCCAGCAGCCTCGGGACACGAGCCTACGAGCAGTACTTC; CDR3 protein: CASSLGTRAYEQYF
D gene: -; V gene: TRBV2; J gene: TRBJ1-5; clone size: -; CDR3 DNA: TGTGCCAGCCGTCCAGGTAATCACAATCAGCCCCAGCATTTT; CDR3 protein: CASRPGNHNQPQHF
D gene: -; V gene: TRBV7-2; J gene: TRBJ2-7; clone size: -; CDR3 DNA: TGTGCCAGCAGCTTAGGGAGTATGGGGGCGCGCTACGAGCAGTACTTC; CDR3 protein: CASSLGSMGARYEQYF
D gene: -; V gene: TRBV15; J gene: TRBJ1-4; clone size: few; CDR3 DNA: TGTGCCACCAGCAGACAAAGGGTGGGGAATGAAAAACTGTTTTTT; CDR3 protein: CATSRQRVGNEKLFF
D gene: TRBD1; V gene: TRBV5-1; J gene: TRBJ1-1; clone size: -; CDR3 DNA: TGCGCCAGCCGACAGGGGGCCAACGGGGACACTGAAGCTTTCTTT; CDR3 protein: CASRQGANGDTEAFF
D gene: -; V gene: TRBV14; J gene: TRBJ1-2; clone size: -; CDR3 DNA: TGTGCCAGCAGCCAATGGGGGAATTCTAACTATGGCTACACCTTC; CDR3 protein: CASSQWGNSNYGYTF